The 8 T cell receptor beta chains given below trace back to one sample, sequenced in a study of blood T cell repertoires in COVID-19. Data came from immunoSEQ multiplex PCR; TCRdb stores just in-frame clones and leaves some out. This table has 150,000 to 200,000 clones, around nine tenths appearing once. The specimen sequenced was peripheral blood. These receptors were collected from a man between 65 and 85 years old with active or convalescent COVID-19.

This chain links TRBV30 with TRBJ2-5; D is perhaps TRBD1 (5 bases). This CDR3 spans 13 amino acids. Germline V gene lookup returns CDR1 GTSNPN and CDR2 SVGIG (reference sequence). The ends were cut back, 4 bases at V and 2 bases at J, with 11 bases in the middle. The CDR3 DNA sequence: TGTGCCTGGACCCAGGGTCTTCAAGAGACCCAGTACTTC. Translation gives CAWTQGLQETQYF.

The chain carries TRBV2 and TRBJ2-7; D is possibly TRBD2 (6 bases). Looked up from germline, CDR1 is SNHLY and CDR2 is FYNNEI. The CDR3 is 11 amino acids. The ends were cut back, 7 bases at V and 6 bases at J, with 10 bases in the middle. The CDR3 DNA is TGTGCCAGCACTGTGGGGGGCGAGCAGTACTTC. It codes for CASTVGGEQYF.

This clone appeared a single time. This chain uses TRBV18 with TRBJ2-2; tentative D call: TRBD1 (6 bases). CDR3 length: 16 residues. Germline values: CDR1 KGHSH, CDR2 LQKENI. V was pared by 0 bases and J by 4 bases, with 12 bases between. The CDR3: CASSPPTGRGTGELFF. DNA for the CDR3: TGTGCCAGCTCACCACCGACAGGACGGGGCACCGGGGAGCTGTTTTTT.

Only one count was recorded for this clone. The genes are TRBV11-2 and TRBJ2-5; tentative D call: TRBD2 (6 bases). Trimming pared 1 base from V and 5 bases from J, leaving 11 bases between. This CDR3 has 14 residues. Germline V lookup: CDR1 SGHAT, CDR2 FQNNGV. CDR3 bases: TGTGCCAGCAGCTTAGGGGGACTGGGTGAGACCCAGTACTTC. This sequence encodes CASSLGGLGETQYF.

The CDR3 nucleotides are TGTGCCACCAGTGACGGGACAGGAAATGAAAAACTGTTTTTT. It yields the protein CATSDGTGNEKLFF. The gene calls are TRBV24-1 and TRBJ1-4, with 8 positions matching TRBD1. The germline CDR1 and CDR2 sequences are KGHDR and SFDVKD. The V gene end was trimmed by 4 bases and the J gene end by 5 bases; junction bases not matched to a gene: 2. This CDR3 has 14 amino acids.

This sequence joins TRBV6-6 and TRBJ2-5, with 7 bases identical to TRBD2. Germline CDR1 MNHNY, CDR2 SVGAGI (reference sequence). The junction had 15 bases not matched to a gene; V was cut back by 5 bases and J by 3 bases. This CDR3 spans 17 amino acids. In nucleotides, the CDR3 is TGTGCCAGCAGTCCACTTGAGTGGGCTAGCGGAGAAGAGACCCAGTACTTC. Its protein product is CASSPLEWASGEETQYF.

The chain links TRBV6-2 or TRBV6-3 to TRBJ2-5, with unresolved D. The CDR3 spans 12 residues. Germline V gene data show CDR1 as MNHEY and CDR2 as SVGEGT. Trimming shortened V by 3 bases and J by 7 bases, and 9 bases separated the two germline ends. The CDR3 is CASSYGRRTQYF. The DNA of the CDR3 is TGTGCCAGCAGTTATGGCCGTCGGACCCAGTACTTC.

V gene TRBV5-4 combines with J gene TRBJ1-6, with 8 bases lining up with TRBD1. The CDR3 runs to 16 residues. V was clipped by 7 bases and J by 7 bases; unmatched bases: 13. CDR1 and CDR2 (germline): SGHNT, YYREEE (reference sequence). CDR3 in DNA: TGTGCCAGCGGCGTGGGTGGACAGGGATTGAATTCACCCCTCCACTTT. This encodes CASGVGGQGLNSPLHF.